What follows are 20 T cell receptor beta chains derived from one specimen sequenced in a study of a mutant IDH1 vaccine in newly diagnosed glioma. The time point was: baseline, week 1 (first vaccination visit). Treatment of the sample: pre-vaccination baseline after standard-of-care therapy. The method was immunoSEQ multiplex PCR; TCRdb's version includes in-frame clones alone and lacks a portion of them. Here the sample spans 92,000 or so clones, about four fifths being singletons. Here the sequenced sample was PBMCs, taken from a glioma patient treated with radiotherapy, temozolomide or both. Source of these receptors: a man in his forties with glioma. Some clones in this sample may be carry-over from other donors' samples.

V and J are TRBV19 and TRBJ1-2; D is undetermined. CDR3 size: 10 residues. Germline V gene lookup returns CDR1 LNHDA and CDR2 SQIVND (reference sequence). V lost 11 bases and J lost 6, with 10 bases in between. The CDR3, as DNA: TGTGCCGGGAAGAGGGATGGCTACACCTTC. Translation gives CAGKRDGYTF.

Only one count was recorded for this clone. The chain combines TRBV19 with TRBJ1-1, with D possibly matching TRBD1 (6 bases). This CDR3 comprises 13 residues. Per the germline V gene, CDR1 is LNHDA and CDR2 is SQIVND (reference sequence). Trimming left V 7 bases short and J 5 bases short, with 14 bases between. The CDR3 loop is CASNDRLGTEAFF. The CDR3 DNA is TGTGCCAGTAATGACAGGTTGGGGACTGAAGCTTTCTTT. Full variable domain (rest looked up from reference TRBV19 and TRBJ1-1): DGGITQSPKYLFRKEGQNVTLSCEQNLNHDAMYWYRQDPGQGLRLIYYSQIVNDFQKGDIAEGYSVSREKKESFPLTVTSAQKNPTAFYLCASNDRLGTEAFFGQGTRLTVV.

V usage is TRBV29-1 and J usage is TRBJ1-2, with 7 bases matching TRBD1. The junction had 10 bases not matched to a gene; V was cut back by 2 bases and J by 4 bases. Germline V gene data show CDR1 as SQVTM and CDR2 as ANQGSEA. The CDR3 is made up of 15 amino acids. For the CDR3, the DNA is TGCAGCGTTGAAAGGGGGCAGGGAGGCCTCTATGGCTACACCTTC. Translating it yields CSVERGQGGLYGYTF.

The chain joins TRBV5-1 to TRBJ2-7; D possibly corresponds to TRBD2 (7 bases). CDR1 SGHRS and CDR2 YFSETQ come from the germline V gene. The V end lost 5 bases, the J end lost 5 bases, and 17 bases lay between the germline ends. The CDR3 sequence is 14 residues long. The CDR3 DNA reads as TGCGCCAGCAGTCCCGGGGGGCCAGGGGACGAGCAGTACTTC. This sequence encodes CASSPGGPGDEQYF.

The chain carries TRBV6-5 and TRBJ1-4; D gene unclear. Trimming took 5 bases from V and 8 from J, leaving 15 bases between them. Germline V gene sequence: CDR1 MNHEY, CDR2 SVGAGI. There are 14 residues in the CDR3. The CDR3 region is CASSGRTESEKLFF. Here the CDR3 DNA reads TGTGCCAGCAGTGGACGGACGGAAAGCGAAAAACTGTTTTTT.

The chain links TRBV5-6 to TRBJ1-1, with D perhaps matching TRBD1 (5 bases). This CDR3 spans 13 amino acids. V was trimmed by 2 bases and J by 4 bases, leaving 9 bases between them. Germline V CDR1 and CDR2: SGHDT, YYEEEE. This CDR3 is CASSLRGGTEAFF. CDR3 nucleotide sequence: TGTGCCAGCAGCTTAAGGGGTGGCACTGAAGCTTTCTTT.

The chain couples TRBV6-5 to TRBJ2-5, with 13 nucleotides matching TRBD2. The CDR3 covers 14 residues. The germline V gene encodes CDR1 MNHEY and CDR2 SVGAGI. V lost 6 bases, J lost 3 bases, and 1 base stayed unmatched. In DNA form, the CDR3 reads TGTGCCAGCAGGACTAGCGGGGGGAAAGAGACCCAGTACTTC. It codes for CASRTSGGKETQYF.

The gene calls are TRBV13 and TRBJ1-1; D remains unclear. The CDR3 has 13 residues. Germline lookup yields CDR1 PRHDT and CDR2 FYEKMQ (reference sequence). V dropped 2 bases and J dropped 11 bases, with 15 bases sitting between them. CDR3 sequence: CASSLSVTTRAFF. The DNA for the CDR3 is TGTGCCAGCAGCTTATCGGTAACTACTCGGGCTTTCTTT.

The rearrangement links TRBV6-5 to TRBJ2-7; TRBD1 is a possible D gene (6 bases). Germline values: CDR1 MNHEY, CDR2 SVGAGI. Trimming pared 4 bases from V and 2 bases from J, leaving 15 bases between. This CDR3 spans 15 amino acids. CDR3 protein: CASSSYGTRTYEQYF. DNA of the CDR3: TGTGCCAGCAGTTCCTATGGGACACGGACCTACGAGCAGTACTTC.

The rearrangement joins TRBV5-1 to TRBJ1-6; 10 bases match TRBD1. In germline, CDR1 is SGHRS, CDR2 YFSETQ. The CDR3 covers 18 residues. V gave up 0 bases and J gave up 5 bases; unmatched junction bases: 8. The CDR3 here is CASSLAPGQGRDNSPLHF. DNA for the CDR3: TGCGCCAGCAGCTTGGCACCGGGACAGGGGAGAGATAATTCACCCCTCCACTTT.

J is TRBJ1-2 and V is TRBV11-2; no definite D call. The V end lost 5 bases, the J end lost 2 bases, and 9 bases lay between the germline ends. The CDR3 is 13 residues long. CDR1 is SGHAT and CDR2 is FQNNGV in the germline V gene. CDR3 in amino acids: CASSPEGNYGYTF. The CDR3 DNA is TGTGCCAGCAGCCCGGAAGGCAACTATGGCTACACCTTC. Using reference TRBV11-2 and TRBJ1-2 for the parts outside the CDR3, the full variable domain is EAGVAQSPRYKIIEKRQSVAFWCNPISGHATLYWYQQILGQGPKLLIQFQNNGVVDDSQLPKDRFSAERLKGVDSTLKIQPAKLEDSAVYLCASSPEGNYGYTFGSGTRLTVV.

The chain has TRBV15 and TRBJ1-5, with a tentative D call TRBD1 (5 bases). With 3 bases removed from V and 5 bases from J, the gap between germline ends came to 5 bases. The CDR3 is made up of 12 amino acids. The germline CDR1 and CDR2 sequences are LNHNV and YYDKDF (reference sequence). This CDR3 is CATSRGDQPQHF. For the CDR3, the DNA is TGTGCCACCAGCAGGGGGGATCAGCCCCAGCATTTT.

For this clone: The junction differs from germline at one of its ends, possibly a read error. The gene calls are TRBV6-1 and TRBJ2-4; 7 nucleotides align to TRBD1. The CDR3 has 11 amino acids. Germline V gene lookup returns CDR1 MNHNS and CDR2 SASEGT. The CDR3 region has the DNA TGTGCCAGCCGACAGGGCATAATGGGGGACTTC. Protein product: CASRQGIMGDF.

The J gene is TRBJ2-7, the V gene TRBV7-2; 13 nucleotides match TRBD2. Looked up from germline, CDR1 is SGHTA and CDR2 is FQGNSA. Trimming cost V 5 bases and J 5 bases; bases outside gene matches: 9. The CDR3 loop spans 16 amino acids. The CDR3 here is CASSVQLAGGPHEQYF. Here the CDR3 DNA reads TGTGCCAGCAGCGTACAACTAGCGGGGGGGCCCCACGAGCAGTACTTC. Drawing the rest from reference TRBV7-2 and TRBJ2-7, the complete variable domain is GAGVSQSPSNKVTEKGKDVELRCDPISGHTALYWYRQSLGQGLEFLIYFQGNSAPDKSGLPSDRFSAERTGGSVSTLTIQRTQQEDSAVYLCASSVQLAGGPHEQYFGPGTRLTVT.

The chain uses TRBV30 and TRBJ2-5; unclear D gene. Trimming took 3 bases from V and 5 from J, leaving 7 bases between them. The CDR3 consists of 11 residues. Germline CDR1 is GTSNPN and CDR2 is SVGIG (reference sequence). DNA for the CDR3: TGTGCCTGGAGCCCCTCCGAGACCCAGTACTTC. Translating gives CAWSPSETQYF.

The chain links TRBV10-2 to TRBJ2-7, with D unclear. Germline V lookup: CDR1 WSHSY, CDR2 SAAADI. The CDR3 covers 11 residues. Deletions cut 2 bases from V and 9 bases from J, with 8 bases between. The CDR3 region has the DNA TGCGCCAGCAGTGAGGGAAAATCGCAGTACTTC. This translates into CASSEGKSQYF.

The CDR3 loop is CASSQEDGLNTEAFF. In DNA form, the CDR3 reads TGCGCCAGCAGCCAAGAGGACGGACTAAACACTGAAGCTTTCTTT. The gene calls are TRBV4-1 and TRBJ1-1; D gene unclear. Germline V gene sequence: CDR1 MGHRA, CDR2 YSYEKL. The CDR3 covers 15 residues. Trimming took 0 bases from V and 2 from J, leaving 10 bases between them.

In nucleotides, the CDR3 is TGCGCCAGCAGCTTGGCTGGGGTAGGGGGCTACACCTTC. As protein: CASSLAGVGGYTF. The chain joins TRBV5-1 to TRBJ1-2; D remains ambiguous. This CDR3 region has 13 residues. Germline assignment: CDR1 SGHRS and CDR2 YFSETQ. V was trimmed by 0 bases and J by 8 bases, leaving 11 bases between them. The complete variable domain, with remaining parts taken from reference TRBV5-1 and TRBJ1-2, reads KAGVTQTPRYLIKTRGQQVTLSCSPISGHRSVSWYQQTPGQGLQFLFEYFSETQRNKGNFPGRFSGRQFSNSRSEMNVSTLELGDSALYLCASSLAGVGGYTFGSGTRLTVV.

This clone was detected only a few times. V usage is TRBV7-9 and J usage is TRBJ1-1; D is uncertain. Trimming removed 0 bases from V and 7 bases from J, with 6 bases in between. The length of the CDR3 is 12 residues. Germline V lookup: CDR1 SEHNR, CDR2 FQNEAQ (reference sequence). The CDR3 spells CASSLALSEAFF. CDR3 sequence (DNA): TGTGCCAGCAGCTTAGCGCTAAGTGAAGCTTTCTTT.

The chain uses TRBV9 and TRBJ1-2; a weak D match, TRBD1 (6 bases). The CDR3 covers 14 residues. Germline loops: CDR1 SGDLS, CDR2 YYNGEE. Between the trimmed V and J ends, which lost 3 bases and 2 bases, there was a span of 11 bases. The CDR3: CASSAGTPNYGYTF. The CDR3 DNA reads TGTGCCAGCAGCGCCGGGACACCGAACTATGGCTACACCTTC.